Presented here are 8 T cell receptor beta chains from one specimen sequenced in a study of blood T cell repertoires in COVID-19. Sequencing was performed with immunoSEQ multiplex PCR; in TCRdb, only in-frame clones are kept and a portion is missing. Of around 130,000 clones in the sample, 85% to 90% were seen once. Sequencing was performed on peripheral blood. The source is a human donor in a cohort sampled during active COVID-19.

In the case of this clone: Distinct nucleotide sequences in the sample also encode this CDR3. The chain links TRBV5-4 to TRBJ1-1; the D gene is possibly TRBD1 (5 bases). Trimming removed 1 base from V and 2 bases from J, with 6 bases in between. This CDR3 has 13 residues. Germline CDR1 SGHNT, CDR2 YYREEE (reference sequence). The CDR3 loop is CASSLTGNTEAFF. CDR3 nucleotides: TGTGCCAGCAGCTTGACAGGAAACACTGAAGCTTTCTTT.

The chain couples TRBV10-3 to TRBJ2-5; 11 positions agree with TRBD2. The V gene end was trimmed by 6 bases and the J gene end by 5 bases; junction bases not matched to a gene: 8. Germline CDR1 and CDR2: ENHRY and SYGVKD. CDR3 length equals 15 residues. This chain's CDR3 is CAIREASGRSETQYF. The DNA for the CDR3 is TGTGCCATCAGGGAGGCTAGCGGGAGGTCTGAGACCCAGTACTTC.

This clone came up a few times. The rearrangement uses TRBV7-9 and TRBJ1-2, with unresolved D. V lost 7 bases and J 8 bases, leaving 14 bases between the germline ends. From germline, CDR1 is SEHNR and CDR2 FQNEAQ (reference sequence). The CDR3 consists of 12 residues. CDR3 coding DNA: TGTGCCAGCAATGTCTTAGGGAGGGGCTACACCTTC. Translated, it gives CASNVLGRGYTF.

This rearrangement joins TRBV7-2 to TRBJ2-2; 7 bases match TRBD2. Germline CDR1 reads SGHTA; CDR2 reads FQGNSA. V shed 0 bases and J 6 bases; nucleotides not matched to a gene: 4. The CDR3 consists of 15 residues. The CDR3 here is CASSLAGGFAGELFF. CDR3 in DNA: TGTGCCAGCAGCTTAGCGGGAGGGTTCGCCGGGGAGCTGTTTTTT. Full variable domain (outside the CDR3, taken from reference TRBV7-2 and TRBJ2-2): GAGVSQSPSNKVTEKGKDVELRCDPISGHTALYWYRQSLGQGLEFLIYFQGNSAPDKSGLPSDRFSAERTGGSVSTLTIQRTQQEDSAVYLCASSLAGGFAGELFFGEGSRLTVL.

V and J are TRBV30 and TRBJ1-6; D is ambiguous. CDR3 length equals 14 residues. V gave up 4 bases and J gave up 6 bases, with 13 bases separating them. Per germline, CDR1 GTSNPN and CDR2 SVGIG (reference sequence). The CDR3 region is CAWNREQPNSPLHF. CDR3 bases: TGTGCCTGGAACCGGGAACAGCCTAATTCACCCCTCCACTTT.

This clone was recorded once. This chain connects TRBV6-2 or TRBV6-3 to TRBJ1-2, with 10 bases matching TRBD1. This CDR3 is built from 17 residues. The germline V gene has CDR1 MNHEY and CDR2 SVGEGT. V was clipped by 4 bases and J by 1 base; unmatched bases: 9. The CDR3 bases are TGTGCCAGCAGTTTCTTCGGGACAGGGGAACATAACTATGGCTACACCTTC. Encoded protein: CASSFFGTGEHNYGYTF.

J is TRBJ2-2 and V is TRBV7-2; D call uncertain. The CDR3 covers 13 residues. The germline gives CDR1 SGHTA, CDR2 FQGNSA. The ends were cut back, 2 bases at V and 8 bases at J, with 9 bases in the middle. CDR3 protein: CASSLSARGELFF. As DNA, the CDR3 is TGTGCCAGCAGCTTAAGCGCCAGAGGGGAGCTGTTTTTT.

This rearrangement joins TRBV20-1 to TRBJ2-4; tentative D call: TRBD1 (5 bases). With 3 bases removed from V and 11 bases from J, the gap between germline ends came to 8 bases. CDR1 is DFQATT, CDR2 SNEGSKA, per germline (reference sequence). CDR3 length: 10 amino acids. The CDR3 is CSASRDFQYF. The CDR3 DNA is TGCAGTGCTAGCAGGGATTTTCAGTACTTC.